The 2 T cell receptor beta chains listed next were all sequenced from one sample in a study of shared clonotypes between healthy human individuals. The assay was immunoSEQ multiplex PCR, and TCRdb's table has in-frame clones only and misses some. The sample shows millions of clones, around 95% of them seen only once. The sample consisted of naive CD4+ T cells sorted from blood. This sample's subset: CD45RA+ positively selected. The receptors come from a man in his late teens or twenties in good health.

This clone has just one count. The sample contains more than one DNA sequence encoding this CDR3. This chain connects TRBV6-6 to TRBJ2-2, with D uncertain. This CDR3 has 12 amino acids. Germline loops: CDR1 MNHNY, CDR2 SVGAGI (reference sequence). V gave up 2 bases and J gave up 7 bases, with 5 bases separating them. This CDR3 reads CASSYGGGELFF. CDR3 DNA: TGTGCCAGCAGTTACGGCGGCGGGGAGCTGTTTTTT.

The V and J genes are TRBV9 and TRBJ2-7, with 9 bases matching TRBD1. J was trimmed by 5 bases and V by 3 bases; bases with no gene match: 9. The CDR3 has 15 amino acids. Germline V CDR1 and CDR2: SGDLS, YYNGEE. CDR3 coding DNA: TGTGCCAGCAGCGCGTACAAGGGACAGGGCAACGAGCAGTACTTC. This encodes CASSAYKGQGNEQYF. Combining the CDR3 with reference TRBV9 and TRBJ2-7 gives the whole variable domain DSGVTQTPKHLITATGQRVTLRCSPRSGDLSVYWYQQSLDQGLQFLIQYYNGEERAKGNILERFSAQQFPDLHSELNLSSLELGDSALYFCASSAYKGQGNEQYFGPGTRLTVT.